This T cell receptor beta chain was sequenced for a study of siplizumab effects on memory and regulatory T cells. V lost 6 bases to trimming and J lost 4 bases; unmatched junction nucleotides: 11. The CDR3 has 14 amino acids. Germline CDR1 and CDR2: SQVTM and ANQGSEA. This clone showed up just a few times. The antigen is undetermined. Here immunoSEQ multiplex PCR was the method, and the copy in TCRdb shows in-frame clones only, minus some. The repertoire consists of more than 85,000 clones, with about 93% occurring once and the leading ten covering 0.32%. Study-wide points: The mean Treg-derived percentage of mappable alloreactive CD4+ clones was 55% to 80% with siplizumab compared with approximately 30% in controls. No naive or memory phenotype could be assigned to roughly 80-97% of proliferating clones. Memory cells seemed less diverse than naive T cells, which seemed major alloresponse contributors.

The sequence derives from a human donor in good health. This chain joins TRBV29-1 and TRBJ1-1; 7 nucleotides match TRBD1. The specimen was CD4+ T cells sorted from blood. DNA for the CDR3: TGCAGCGTCCTCTCCAACAGGGGAAGCACTGAAGCTTTCTTT. Translating gives CSVLSNRGSTEAFF.